This T cell receptor beta chain originates from a study of cytomegalovirus exposure and HLA in healthy donors. Points from the study as a whole: Most of the TCR beta V segments (in an earlier analysis) were productive either about 90% or about 30% of the time. Some V segments (TRBV6-2 and TRBV6-3 among them) were excluded as indistinguishable. In a later analysis, TCR beta V- and J-gene trimming was associated with a missense DCLRE1C variant. Immune exposure was documented only through CMV serostatus.

Primers for the PCR totalled 60 Vbeta and 13 Jbeta. Method: immunoSEQ multiplex PCR; TCRdb's copy keeps in-frame clones and lacks some. The table shows 150,000 to 200,000 clones, with 79% occurring only once. The V gene end was trimmed by 4 bases and the J gene end by 5 bases; junction bases not matched to a gene: 3. Per the germline V gene, CDR1 is SGHAT and CDR2 is FQNNGV. This CDR3 is 13 amino acids long. As to this clone: Its specificity is unknown.

The TCR comes from a woman in her 30s in good health and CMV-seropositive. The rearrangement links TRBV11-2 to TRBJ2-7; TRBD1 aligns across 9 bases. The sequencing input was PBMCs. The CDR3 nucleotides are TGTGCCAGCAGCTCATGGGACAGGGACGAGCAGTACTTC. Its translation: CASSSWDRDEQYF.